The present entry profiles one TCR beta chain with its context. This record belongs to a study of blood T cell repertoires in COVID-19. The germline V gene encodes CDR1 PRHDT and CDR2 FYEKMQ (reference sequence). The CDR3 has 13 amino acids. V lost 6 bases and J lost 3, with 9 bases in between. In the study's own analysis: Reference gene primers were amplified, and this amplification served to estimate nucleated cell counts. Assay used: immunoSEQ multiplex PCR; TCRdb lists only in-frame clones, some missing. The V and J calls and the clone size are those of that table, but D and trimming were determined from the DNA. The sample lists 450,000 or so clones; about 90% were seen once.

The sequencing input was PBMCs or T cells enriched from blood (not recorded which). This sequence joins TRBV13 and TRBJ2-1, with a weak D call TRBD1 (6 bases). The TCR originated in a young man who had recovered from COVID-19. The CDR3 bases are TGTGCCAGCAGAAGAGGGGGCTACAATGAGCAGTTCTTC. Its protein product is CASRRGGYNEQFF.